This section outlines one T cell receptor beta chain sequence together with its context. Antigen unknown. This CDR3 spans 14 amino acids. CDR1 is MNHEY and CDR2 is SVGAGI in the germline V gene. Germline trimming cut 7 bases from V and 1 base from J; bases unmatched to any gene: 6. TCRdb redid the calling of the reads with MiXCR, one entry per CDR3 protein. The sample records approximately 190,000 distinct CDR3 sequences, 25% to 30% being singletons. The data stem from a study of T cell repertoires in cytomegalovirus infection. Study context: Signatures in public TCR beta sequences pointed to both CMV infection and matching HLA type.

Overall study findings and caveats: The ex vivo response was dominated by HLA-C-restricted CMV-specific TCR beta clonotypes. The cumulative frequency of public TCR beta families distinguished individuals who carried CMV together with the relevant HLA.

The source material was PBMCs. The chain employs TRBV6-5 and TRBJ2-7; 8 bases map to TRBD1. The clonotype was recovered from a human donor in good health (CMV status not recorded). Some clones in this sample may be carry-over from other donors' samples. The CDR3 DNA is TGTGCCAGCAAGCCGGACAGGGCGTCCTACGAGCAGTACTTC. Translated, it gives CASKPDRASYEQYF.